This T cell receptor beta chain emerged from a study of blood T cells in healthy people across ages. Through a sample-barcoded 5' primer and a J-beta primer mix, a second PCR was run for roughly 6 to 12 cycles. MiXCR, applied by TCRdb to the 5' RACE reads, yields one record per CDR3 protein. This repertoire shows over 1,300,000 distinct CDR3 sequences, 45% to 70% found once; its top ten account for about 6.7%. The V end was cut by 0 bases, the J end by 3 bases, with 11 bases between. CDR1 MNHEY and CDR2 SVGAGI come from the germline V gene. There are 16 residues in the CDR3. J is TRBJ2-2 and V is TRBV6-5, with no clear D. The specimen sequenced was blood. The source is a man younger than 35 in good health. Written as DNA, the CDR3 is TGTGCCAGCAGTTACTCCAGGCTAGACCACACCGGGGAGCTGTTTTTT. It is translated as CASSYSRLDHTGELFF.